Here is one TCR beta chain with its context. Its specificity is unknown. Template amounts of roughly 0.3 ug DNA, roughly 28,000 T cell genomes, were employed in unsorted PBMC replicate PCRs. Produced via immunoSEQ multiplex PCR; TCRdb's table is partial and in-frame only. This sample has about 490,000 clones, with over 65% found just once. The germline V gene encodes CDR1 MDHEN and CDR2 SYDVKM. This CDR3 has 14 amino acids. Unsorted samples relied on some 90 million PBMCs, which served as the source of genomic DNA. This specimen belongs to a study of shared clonotypes between healthy human individuals. Study-wide results and caveats: Sampling included only blood; tissue repertoires likely differ. It was expected that sequencing depth would affect clonotype sharing among donors.

This sequence was found in a woman in her 40s in good health. Some clones in this sample may be carry-over from other donors' samples. This rearrangement joins TRBV28 to TRBJ2-5; no clear D. The DNA end is a closer match to TRBJ2-7, so the J assignment may be wrong. Sequencing was performed on PBMCs. CDR3 nucleotides: TGTGCCAGCAGTGTCAGCAGGACCCCCTACGAGCAGTACTTC. It yields the protein CASSVSRTPYEQYF.